What follows are 27 T cell receptor beta chains derived from one specimen sequenced in a study of T cell responses to AZD1222 COVID-19 vaccine. The method was immunoSEQ multiplex PCR; TCRdb's version includes in-frame clones alone and lacks a portion of them. This table has about 120,000 clones, roughly 90% appearing once. The sequences come from peripheral blood, collected on day 0 of AZD1222 vaccination. These receptors were collected from an adult in good health.

The V call is TRBV9, the J call TRBJ2-3; 10 bases match TRBD2. V was pared by 4 bases and J by 0 bases, with 5 bases of the junction left unmatched. The CDR3 is 16 residues long. Germline V lookup: CDR1 SGDLS, CDR2 YYNGEE. The CDR3 spells CASSTSSGGSTDTQYF. As DNA, the CDR3 is TGTGCCAGCAGCACATCTAGCGGGGGTAGCACAGATACGCAGTATTTT.

The chain has TRBV6-4 and TRBJ1-6; a possible D gene is TRBD1 (5 bases). Between the trimmed V and J ends, which lost 4 bases and 8 bases, there was a span of 9 bases. This CDR3 has 13 amino acids. The germline gives CDR1 MRHNA, CDR2 SNTAGT. The CDR3 sequence is CASSAGAHSPLHF. In DNA, the CDR3 is TGTGCCAGCAGTGCCGGGGCGCATTCACCCCTCCACTTT.

The CDR3 reads CASSLEFVGFPDTQYF. The CDR3, as DNA: TGTGCCAGCAGCTTGGAGTTTGTGGGGTTCCCAGATACGCAGTATTTT. J is TRBJ2-3 and V is TRBV5-6; D remains ambiguous. Per germline, CDR1 SGHDT and CDR2 YYEEEE. This CDR3 spans 16 amino acids. Trimming shortened V by 0 bases and J by 4 bases, and 15 bases separated the two germline ends.

The V and J genes are TRBV20-1 and TRBJ1-4; 11 nucleotides match TRBD1. The V segment lost 5 bases and the J segment 4 bases; nucleotides outside the gene matches: 6. This CDR3 is 15 amino acids long. The V gene's germline CDR1 is DFQATT and CDR2 SNEGSKA (reference sequence). CDR3 protein: CSAGGTGGNNEKLFF. The CDR3 bases are TGCAGTGCTGGTGGGACAGGGGGTAATAATGAAAAACTGTTTTTT.

The chain uses TRBV19 and TRBJ1-5; D is ambiguous. Germline values: CDR1 LNHDA, CDR2 SQIVND (reference sequence). Trimming took off 4 bases at V and 4 bases at J, with 5 bases between the two ends. CDR3 length: 12 amino acids. Here the CDR3 reads CASSTRNQPQHF. The CDR3 DNA is TGTGCCAGTAGTACCAGGAATCAGCCCCAGCATTTT.

V and J are TRBV9 and TRBJ1-6; D remains ambiguous. CDR1 and CDR2 (germline): SGDLS, YYNGEE. The CDR3 length is 12 residues. The V gene lost 3 bases and the J gene lost 7 bases, with 5 bases spanning the gap. DNA of the CDR3: TGTGCCAGCAGCGATAACAATTCACCCCTCCACTTT. Its protein product is CASSDNNSPLHF. Drawing the rest from reference TRBV9 and TRBJ1-6, the complete variable domain is DSGVTQTPKHLITATGQRVTLRCSPRSGDLSVYWYQQSLDQGLQFLIQYYNGEERAKGNILERFSAQQFPDLHSELNLSSLELGDSALYFCASSDNNSPLHFGNGTRLTVT.

This clone appeared once. The J gene is TRBJ1-2, the V gene TRBV28; 7 bases are shared with TRBD1. Germline V gives CDR1 MDHEN, CDR2 SYDVKM. The CDR3 runs to 14 residues. Trimming took 5 bases from V and 6 from J; bases not matched to a gene: 9. The CDR3 bases are TGTGCCAGCAGTGCCCCCGACAGGGTTAATGGCTACACCTTC. This gives the protein CASSAPDRVNGYTF.

The chain employs TRBV6-5 and TRBJ1-2; 7 bases match TRBD1. Germline V gene lookup returns CDR1 MNHEY and CDR2 SVGAGI. With 6 bases clipped from V and 8 bases from J, the junction kept 6 bases outside the gene matches. CDR3 size: 12 residues. The CDR3 region is CASSPGQVGYTF. CDR3 nucleotides: TGTGCCAGCAGCCCAGGACAGGTCGGCTACACCTTC.

This clone was detected once. The genes are TRBV7-9 and TRBJ1-2; perhaps TRBD1 as D (5 bases). With 1 base removed from V and 7 bases from J, the gap between germline ends came to 19 bases. Germline V CDR1 and CDR2: SEHNR, FQNEAQ (reference sequence). CDR3 size: 16 residues. Here the CDR3 reads CASSLGSPQVVGGYTF. DNA for the CDR3: TGTGCCAGCAGCTTAGGTTCCCCACAGGTGGTTGGTGGCTACACCTTC.

The genes are TRBV7-2 and TRBJ1-5, with a possible D match to TRBD1 (6 bases). Germline V gene lookup returns CDR1 SGHTA and CDR2 FQGNSA. V lost 3 bases and J 1 base, leaving 10 bases between the germline ends. The CDR3 has 15 amino acids. The CDR3 protein is CASSFRDISNQPQHF. The CDR3 DNA is TGTGCCAGCAGCTTCCGGGACATCAGCAATCAGCCCCAGCATTTT. Complete variable domain (other parts from reference TRBV7-2 and TRBJ1-5): GAGVSQSPSNKVTEKGKDVELRCDPISGHTALYWYRQSLGQGLEFLIYFQGNSAPDKSGLPSDRFSAERTGGSVSTLTIQRTQQEDSAVYLCASSFRDISNQPQHFGDGTRLSIL.

This clone was seen more than once but under ten times. The J gene is TRBJ1-2, the V gene TRBV3-1 (or the pseudogene TRBV3-2); TRBD1 is a possible D gene (5 bases). Per germline, CDR1 LGHDT and CDR2 YNNKEL (reference sequence). This CDR3 is 16 amino acids long. V lost 3 bases and J lost 0, with 14 bases in between. CDR3 protein: CASSQGGALSNYGYTF. The CDR3 DNA follows: TGTGCCAGCAGCCAGGGGGGAGCATTATCTAACTATGGCTACACCTTC.

This clone occurred once. CDR3 sequence: CASSLGAGGREKLFF. The CDR3, as DNA: TGTGCCAGCAGCTTAGGAGCAGGGGGCCGTGAAAAACTGTTTTTT. The V call is TRBV7-9, the J call TRBJ1-4, with TRBD1 matching 8 bases. Germline trimming cut 1 base from V and 7 bases from J; bases unmatched to any gene: 5. In germline, CDR1 is SEHNR, CDR2 FQNEAQ (reference sequence). The CDR3 spans 15 residues.

The chain uses TRBV19 and TRBJ1-1; 8 nucleotides agree with TRBD1. The CDR3 consists of 16 residues. Germline CDR1 LNHDA, CDR2 SQIVND (reference sequence). V lost 5 bases to trimming and J lost 1 base; unmatched junction nucleotides: 9. CDR3 loop: CASSSGQGGGNTEAFF. In DNA form, the CDR3 reads TGTGCCAGTAGTTCCGGACAGGGAGGAGGGAACACTGAAGCTTTCTTT.

The V and J genes are TRBV21-1 and TRBJ1-1. TRBV21-1 constitutes a pseudogene. The CDR3 totals 15 residues. The CDR3 region has the DNA TGTGCCAGCAGCCTGTCCGAGGGGAGGAACACTGAAGCTTTCTTT. Residues: CASSLSEGRNTEAFF.

V gene TRBV2 combines with J gene TRBJ2-1; D is perhaps TRBD2 (5 bases). V lost 3 bases to trimming and J lost 10 bases, with 22 bases between them. CDR1 and CDR2 (germline): SNHLY, FYNNEI. CDR3 length equals 16 residues. CDR3 loop: CASSDPTIRGEGEQFF. CDR3 coding DNA: TGTGCCAGCAGTGACCCGACCATACGGGGTGAGGGAGAGCAGTTCTTC.

Here the CDR3 reads CASRVPGGEKLFF. The CDR3 DNA sequence: TGCGCCAGCAGGGTGCCGGGTGGCGAAAAACTGTTTTTT. The V gene is TRBV5-1, the J gene TRBJ1-4; D uncertain. Germline V gene lookup returns CDR1 SGHRS and CDR2 YFSETQ. V was pared by 5 bases and J by 8 bases, with 13 bases between. This CDR3 is built from 13 residues.

The chain couples TRBV5-1 to TRBJ1-4, with D unresolved. This CDR3 spans 16 amino acids. The V and J ends lost 3 bases and 7 bases respectively, with 19 bases between them. The germline CDR1 and CDR2 sequences are SGHRS and YFSETQ. This chain's CDR3 is CASSSLGWAAGEKLFF. For the CDR3, the DNA is TGCGCCAGCAGCTCCCTTGGATGGGCGGCGGGTGAAAAACTGTTTTTT. Together with reference TRBV5-1 and TRBJ1-4, the CDR3 gives the full variable domain: KAGVTQTPRYLIKTRGQQVTLSCSPISGHRSVSWYQQTPGQGLQFLFEYFSETQRNKGNFPGRFSGRQFSNSRSEMNVSTLELGDSALYLCASSSLGWAAGEKLFFGSGTQLSVL.

V is TRBV5-1 and J is TRBJ2-3; TRBD1 aligns across 7 bases. Germline CDR1 and CDR2: SGHRS and YFSETQ. Trimming cost V 0 bases and J 5 bases; bases outside gene matches: 3. There are 14 residues in the CDR3. Here the CDR3 reads CASSLGQGGDTQYF. CDR3 in DNA: TGCGCCAGCAGCTTGGGACAGGGTGGAGATACGCAGTATTTT.

This chain joins TRBV6-5 and TRBJ1-1; 10 bases are shared with TRBD1. The V segment lost 10 bases and the J segment 5 bases; nucleotides outside the gene matches: 4. The CDR3 covers 12 residues. Germline V CDR1 and CDR2: MNHEY, SVGAGI. In nucleotides, the CDR3 is TGTGCCACCCGACAGGGGGCAACTGAAGCTTTCTTT. As protein: CATRQGATEAFF.

The J gene is TRBJ1-3, the V gene TRBV28; D is unresolved. V was cut by 1 base and J by 0 bases, with 10 bases left in between. There are 16 residues in the CDR3. Germline values: CDR1 MDHEN, CDR2 SYDVKM. The chain's CDR3 is CASSLSRKGSGNTIYF. The CDR3 DNA reads as TGTGCCAGCAGTTTATCGCGGAAAGGCTCTGGAAACACCATATATTTT.

V usage is TRBV7-2 and J usage is TRBJ1-2; D is undetermined. This CDR3 is 11 amino acids long. V gave up 2 bases and J gave up 8 bases, with 6 bases separating them. In germline, CDR1 is SGHTA, CDR2 FQGNSA. CDR3 nucleotide sequence: TGTGCCAGCAGCTTAAGGGTCGGCTACACCTTC. Residues: CASSLRVGYTF.

This clone was seen a single time. This chain joins TRBV9 and TRBJ2-5; no clear D gene. This CDR3 has 14 residues. The V gene lost 2 bases and the J gene lost 2 bases, with 10 bases spanning the gap. CDR1 SGDLS and CDR2 YYNGEE come from the germline V gene. The CDR3 spells CASSVFGQQETQYF. The CDR3 bases are TGTGCCAGCAGCGTTTTTGGGCAGCAAGAGACCCAGTACTTC.

The V call is TRBV27, the J call TRBJ2-1; 7 bases are shared with TRBD2. The CDR3 has 17 amino acids. The junction had 8 bases not matched to a gene; V was cut back by 3 bases and J by 0 bases. Per germline, CDR1 MNHEY and CDR2 SMNVEV (reference sequence). For the CDR3, the DNA is TGTGCCAGCAGTTTTGGTATGCGGGGGAGCTCCTACAATGAGCAGTTCTTC. Residues: CASSFGMRGSSYNEQFF.

The rearrangement uses TRBV7-6 and TRBJ1-1; TRBD1 matches at 8 bases. The germline CDR1 and CDR2 sequences are SGHVS and FNYEAQ. V lost 5 bases to trimming and J lost 1 base; unmatched junction nucleotides: 3. The CDR3 is 14 residues long. CDR3 residues: CASSPDRGNTEAFF. The CDR3 nucleotides read TGTGCCAGCAGCCCCGACAGGGGGAACACTGAAGCTTTCTTT.

V and J are TRBV28 and TRBJ1-5; maybe TRBD1 (6 bases). Germline values: CDR1 MDHEN, CDR2 SYDVKM. Trimming left V 6 bases short and J 7 bases short, with 13 bases between. The CDR3 contains 13 residues. The CDR3: CASSFPGDQPQHF. The CDR3 DNA follows: TGTGCCAGCAGCTTCCCAGGGGACCAGCCCCAGCATTTT.

This clone appeared a single time. This rearrangement joins TRBV5-1 to TRBJ2-7; 13 positions agree with TRBD2. The V segment lost 4 bases and the J segment 5 bases; nucleotides outside the gene matches: 9. CDR1 SGHRS and CDR2 YFSETQ come from the germline V gene. The CDR3 is made up of 16 amino acids. The CDR3 coding sequence is TGCGCCAGCAGCCCCCAGGGACTAGCGGGACTAAACGAGCAGTACTTC. It yields the protein CASSPQGLAGLNEQYF. The full variable domain, with the rest looked up from reference TRBV5-1 and TRBJ2-7, is KAGVTQTPRYLIKTRGQQVTLSCSPISGHRSVSWYQQTPGQGLQFLFEYFSETQRNKGNFPGRFSGRQFSNSRSEMNVSTLELGDSALYLCASSPQGLAGLNEQYFGPGTRLTVT.

The sample holds a few counts of this clone. The V gene is TRBV7-2, the J gene TRBJ1-2; D is perhaps TRBD1 (5 bases). V was cut by 5 bases and J by 8 bases, with 15 bases left in between. CDR3 length: 13 residues. Germline loops: CDR1 SGHTA, CDR2 FQGNSA. DNA of the CDR3: TGTGCCAGCAGCCTAGGGTTAGGGGTCGGCTACACCTTC. Translating gives CASSLGLGVGYTF.